The rows below give T cell receptor beta chains drawn from one sample of a study of blood T cell repertoires in COVID-19. Method: immunoSEQ multiplex PCR; TCRdb's copy keeps in-frame clones and lacks some. The table includes 150,000 to 200,000 clones, about 88% detected once. What was sequenced was peripheral blood. These receptors were obtained from a woman aged 25 to 39 with active or convalescent COVID-19. Both conserved end residues are part of each CDR3.

j_gene	v_gene	CDR3aa
TRBJ1-5	TRBV27	CASSLRGPGTGDQPQHF
TRBJ1-5	TRBV23-1	CASSRTCGQGALSNQPQHF
TRBJ2-5	TRBV30	CAWGQSGQETQYF
TRBJ2-1	TRBV2	CACQTSSYNEQFF
TRBJ2-2	TRBV4-1	CASSLGQGASTGELFF
TRBJ2-7	TRBV18	CASSPRVLAGHYEQYF
TRBJ2-7	TRBV4-1	CASSQDRTGPYEQYF
TRBJ2-7	TRBV5-3	CARSLITGTPYYDEQYF
TRBJ2-7	TRBV11-2	CASRDTGAYEQYF
TRBJ1-5	TRBV12-3/TRBV12-4	CASSLGASGPQHF
TRBJ1-5	TRBV6-4	CASSREGGTPQHF
TRBJ2-4	TRBV3-1/TRBV3-2	CASSQDRLRLAKNIQYF
TRBJ1-3	TRBV2	CASDDTGTGNTIYF
TRBJ1-1	TRBV11-3	CASSSPNRDRAEAFF
TRBJ1-2	TRBV6-5	CASSQDRGYGYTF
TRBJ1-2	TRBV7-9	CASSLGTAYGYTF
TRBJ1-3	TRBV9	CASSPRDSTLSGNTIYF